Listed here is a single T cell receptor beta chain. Per germline, CDR1 WNHNN and CDR2 SYGVQD (reference sequence). The CDR3 has 13 residues. V was trimmed by 2 bases and J by 7 bases, leaving 8 bases between them. These data belong to a study of radiotherapy plus CTLA-4 blockade in lung cancer. Assay: immunoSEQ multiplex PCR; the TCRdb copy retains only in-frame clones and omits some. The sample carries tens of thousands of clones, roughly 83% recorded once. This rearrangement joins TRBV10-1 to TRBJ1-4, with D unresolved. Material: peripheral blood, obtained from a patient treated with radiotherapy plus ipilimumab. The source of this sequence is a human donor with non-small cell lung cancer that progressed on radiotherapy plus ipilimumab. CDR3 in DNA: TGCGCCAGCAGTGAGGTCTTTGGTGAAAAACTGTTTTTT. The encoded protein is CASSEVFGEKLFF.